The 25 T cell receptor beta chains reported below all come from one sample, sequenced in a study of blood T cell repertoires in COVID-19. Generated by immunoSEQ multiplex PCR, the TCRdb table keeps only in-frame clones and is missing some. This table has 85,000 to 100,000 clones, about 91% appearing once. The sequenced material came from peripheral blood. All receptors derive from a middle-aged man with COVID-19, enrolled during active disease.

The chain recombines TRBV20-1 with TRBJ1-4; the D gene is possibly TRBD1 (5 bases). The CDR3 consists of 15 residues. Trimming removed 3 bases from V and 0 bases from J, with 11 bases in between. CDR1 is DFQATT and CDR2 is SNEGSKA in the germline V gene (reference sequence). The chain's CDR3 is CSASGAATTNEKLFF. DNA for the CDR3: TGCAGTGCTAGTGGGGCAGCCACAACTAATGAAAAACTGTTTTTT.

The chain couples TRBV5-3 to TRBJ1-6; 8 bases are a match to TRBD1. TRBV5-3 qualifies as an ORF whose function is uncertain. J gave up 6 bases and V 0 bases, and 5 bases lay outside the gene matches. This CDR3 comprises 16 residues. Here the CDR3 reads CARSLVSGGFNSPLHF. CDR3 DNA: TGTGCCAGAAGCTTGGTTTCAGGGGGCTTTAATTCACCCCTCCACTTT.

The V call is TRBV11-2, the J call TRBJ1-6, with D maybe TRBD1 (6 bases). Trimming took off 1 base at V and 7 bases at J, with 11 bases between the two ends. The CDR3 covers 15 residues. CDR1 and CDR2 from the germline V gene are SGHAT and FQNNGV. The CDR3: CASSLVDRDNSPLHF. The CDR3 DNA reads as TGTGCCAGCAGCTTAGTGGACAGAGACAATTCACCCCTCCACTTT.

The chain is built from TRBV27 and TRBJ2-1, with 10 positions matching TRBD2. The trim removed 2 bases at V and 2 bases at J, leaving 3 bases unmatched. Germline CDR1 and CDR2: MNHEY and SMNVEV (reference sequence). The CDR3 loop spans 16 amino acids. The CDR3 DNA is TGTGCCAGCAGTTTAGGAAGCGGGGGGGCCTACAATGAGCAGTTCTTC. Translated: CASSLGSGGAYNEQFF.

As DNA, the CDR3 is TGCGCCAGCAGCCGCCGACAGGGTGATGAAAAACTGTTTTTT. Its protein is CASSRRQGDEKLFF. V is TRBV4-1 and J is TRBJ1-4, with 7 nucleotides matching TRBD1. V was clipped by 4 bases and J by 6 bases; unmatched bases: 5. The germline gives CDR1 MGHRA, CDR2 YSYEKL. The CDR3 sequence is 14 residues long.

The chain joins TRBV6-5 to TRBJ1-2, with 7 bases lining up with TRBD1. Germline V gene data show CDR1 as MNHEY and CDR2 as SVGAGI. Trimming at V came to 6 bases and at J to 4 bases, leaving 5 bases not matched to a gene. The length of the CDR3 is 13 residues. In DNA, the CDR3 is TGTGCCAGCAGAACCGGGACAGCCTATGGCTACACCTTC. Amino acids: CASRTGTAYGYTF.

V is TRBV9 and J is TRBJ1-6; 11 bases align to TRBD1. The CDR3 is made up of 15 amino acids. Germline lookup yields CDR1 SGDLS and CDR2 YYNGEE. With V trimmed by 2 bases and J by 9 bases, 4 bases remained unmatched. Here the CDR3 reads CASSVMGQGGSPLHF. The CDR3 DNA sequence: TGTGCCAGCAGCGTTATGGGACAGGGGGGTTCACCCCTCCACTTT.

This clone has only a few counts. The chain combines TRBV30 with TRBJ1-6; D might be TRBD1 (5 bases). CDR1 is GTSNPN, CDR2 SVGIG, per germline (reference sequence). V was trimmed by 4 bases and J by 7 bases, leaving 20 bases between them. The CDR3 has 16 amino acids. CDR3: CAWTLMGPTGNSPLHF. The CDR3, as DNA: TGTGCCTGGACCTTAATGGGGCCCACAGGAAATTCACCCCTCCACTTT.

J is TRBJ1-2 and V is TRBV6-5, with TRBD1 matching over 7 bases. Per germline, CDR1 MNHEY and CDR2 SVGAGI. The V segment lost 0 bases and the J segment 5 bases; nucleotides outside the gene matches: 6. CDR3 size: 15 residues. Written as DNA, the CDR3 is TGTGCCAGCAGTTACTCCTTGACAGGGCAATATGGCTACACCTTC. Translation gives CASSYSLTGQYGYTF.

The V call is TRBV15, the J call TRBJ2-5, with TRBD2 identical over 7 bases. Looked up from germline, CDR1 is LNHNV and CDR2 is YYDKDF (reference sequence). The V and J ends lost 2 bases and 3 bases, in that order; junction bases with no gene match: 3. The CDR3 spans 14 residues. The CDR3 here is CATSRRGDEETQYF. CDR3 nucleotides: TGTGCCACCAGCAGACGGGGGGATGAAGAGACCCAGTACTTC. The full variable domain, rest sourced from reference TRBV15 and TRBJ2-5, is DAMVIQNPRYQVTQFGKPVTLSCSQTLNHNVMYWYQQKSSQAPKLLFHYYDKDFNNEADTPDNFQSRRPNTSFCFLDIRSPGLGDTAMYLCATSRRGDEETQYFGPGTRLLVL.

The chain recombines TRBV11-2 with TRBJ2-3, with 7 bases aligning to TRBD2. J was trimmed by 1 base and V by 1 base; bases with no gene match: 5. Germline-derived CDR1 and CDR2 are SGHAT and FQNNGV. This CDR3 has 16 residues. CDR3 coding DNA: TGTGCCAGCAGCTTAGGTTTCGCGGGGGGCACAGATACGCAGTATTTT. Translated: CASSLGFAGGTDTQYF.

This chain's CDR3 is CASSFVKNTEAFF. The CDR3 region has the DNA TGTGCCAGCAGCTTTGTTAAGAACACTGAAGCTTTCTTT. This chain links TRBV5-5 with TRBJ1-1; no reliable D call. The CDR3 has 13 amino acids. CDR1 and CDR2 (germline): SGHKS, YYEKEE (reference sequence). Trimming took 2 bases from V and 1 from J, leaving 6 bases between them. Full variable domain (missing parts from reference TRBV5-5 and TRBJ1-1): DAGVTQSPTHLIKTRGQQVTLRCSPISGHKSVSWYQQVLGQGPQFIFQYYEKEERGRGNFPDRFSARQFPNYSSELNVNALLLGDSALYLCASSFVKNTEAFFGQGTRLTVV.

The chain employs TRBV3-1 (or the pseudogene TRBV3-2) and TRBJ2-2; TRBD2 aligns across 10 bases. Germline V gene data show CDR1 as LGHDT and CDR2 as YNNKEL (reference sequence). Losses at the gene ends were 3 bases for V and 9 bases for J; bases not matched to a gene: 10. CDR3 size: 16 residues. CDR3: CASSHTSGVRLRELFF. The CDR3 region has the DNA TGTGCCAGCAGCCATACTAGCGGGGTGAGACTCCGGGAGCTGTTTTTT.

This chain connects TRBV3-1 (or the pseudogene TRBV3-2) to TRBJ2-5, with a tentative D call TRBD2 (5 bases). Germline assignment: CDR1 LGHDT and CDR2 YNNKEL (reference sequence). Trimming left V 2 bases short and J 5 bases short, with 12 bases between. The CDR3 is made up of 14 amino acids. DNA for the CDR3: TGTGCCAGCAGCCAATTCCCCGCGGGTGAGACCCAGTACTTC. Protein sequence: CASSQFPAGETQYF.

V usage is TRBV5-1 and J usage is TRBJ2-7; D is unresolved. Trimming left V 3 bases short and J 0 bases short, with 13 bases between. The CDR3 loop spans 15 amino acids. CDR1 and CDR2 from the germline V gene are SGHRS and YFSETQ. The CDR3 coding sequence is TGCGCCAGCAGCTCATTGACCCGGAGCTCCTACGAGCAGTACTTC. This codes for CASSSLTRSSYEQYF.

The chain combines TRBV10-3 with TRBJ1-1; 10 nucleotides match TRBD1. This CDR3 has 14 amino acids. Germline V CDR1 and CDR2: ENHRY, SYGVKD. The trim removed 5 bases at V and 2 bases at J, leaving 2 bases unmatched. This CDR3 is CAISRDRGNTEAFF. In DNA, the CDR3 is TGTGCCATCAGTCGGGACAGGGGCAACACTGAAGCTTTCTTT.

The DNA for the CDR3 is TGTGCCAGCAGCCCATCGGGACAGGGAGAGTCCTATAATTCACCCCTCCACTTT. The encoded protein is CASSPSGQGESYNSPLHF. The chain carries TRBV9 and TRBJ1-6; 9 bases are a match to TRBD1. The germline CDR1 and CDR2 sequences are SGDLS and YYNGEE. The trim removed 4 bases at V and 1 base at J, leaving 9 bases unmatched. This CDR3 contains 18 residues.

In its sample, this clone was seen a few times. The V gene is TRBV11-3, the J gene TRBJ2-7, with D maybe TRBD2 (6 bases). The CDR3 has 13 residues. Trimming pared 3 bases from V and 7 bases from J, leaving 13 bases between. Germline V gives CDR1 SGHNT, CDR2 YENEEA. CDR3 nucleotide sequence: TGTGCCAGCAGCTTTAGCGGAACGAGGGAGCAGTACTTC. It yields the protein CASSFSGTREQYF.

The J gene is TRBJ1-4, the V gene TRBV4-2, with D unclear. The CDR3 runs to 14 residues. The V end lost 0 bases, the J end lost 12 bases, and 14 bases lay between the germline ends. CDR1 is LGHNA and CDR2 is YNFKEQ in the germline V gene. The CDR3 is CASSQEGRVGELFF. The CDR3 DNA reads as TGTGCCAGCAGCCAAGAAGGTAGGGTGGGAGAACTGTTTTTT.

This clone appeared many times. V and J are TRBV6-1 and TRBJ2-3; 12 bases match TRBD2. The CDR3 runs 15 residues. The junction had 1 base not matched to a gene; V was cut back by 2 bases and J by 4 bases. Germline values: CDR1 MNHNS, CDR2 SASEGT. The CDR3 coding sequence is TGTGCCAGCAGTGAACTAGCGGGGGGGCCAGATACGCAGTATTTT. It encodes CASSELAGGPDTQYF.

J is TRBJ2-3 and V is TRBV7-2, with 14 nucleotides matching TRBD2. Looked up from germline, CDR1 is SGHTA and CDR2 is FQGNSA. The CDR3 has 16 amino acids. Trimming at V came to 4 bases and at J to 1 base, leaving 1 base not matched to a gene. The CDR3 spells CASSSGLAGGTDTQYF. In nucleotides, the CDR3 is TGTGCCAGCAGCTCGGGACTAGCGGGGGGCACAGATACGCAGTATTTT.

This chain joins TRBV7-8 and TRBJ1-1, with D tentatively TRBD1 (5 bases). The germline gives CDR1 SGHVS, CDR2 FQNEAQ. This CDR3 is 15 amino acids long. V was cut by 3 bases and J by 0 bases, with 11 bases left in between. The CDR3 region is CASSFGGMVNTEAFF. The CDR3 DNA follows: TGTGCCAGCAGCTTCGGGGGGATGGTGAACACTGAAGCTTTCTTT.

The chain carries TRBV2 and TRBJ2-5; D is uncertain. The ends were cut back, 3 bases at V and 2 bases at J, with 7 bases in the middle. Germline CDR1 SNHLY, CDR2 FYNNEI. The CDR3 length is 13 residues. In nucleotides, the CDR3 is TGTGCCAGCAGTGATAACAGACAAGAGACCCAGTACTTC. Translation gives CASSDNRQETQYF.

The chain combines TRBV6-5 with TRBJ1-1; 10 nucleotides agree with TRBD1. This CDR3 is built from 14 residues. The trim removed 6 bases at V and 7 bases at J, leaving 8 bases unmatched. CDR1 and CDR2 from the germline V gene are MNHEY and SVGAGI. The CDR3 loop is CASSTGQGSGEAFF. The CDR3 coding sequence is TGTGCCAGCAGCACGGGACAGGGGTCCGGTGAAGCTTTCTTT.

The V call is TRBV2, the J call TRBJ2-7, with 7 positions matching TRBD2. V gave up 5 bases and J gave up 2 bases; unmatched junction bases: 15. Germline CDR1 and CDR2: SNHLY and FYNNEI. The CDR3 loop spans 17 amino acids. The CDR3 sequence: CASSSTPAGGKPYEQYF. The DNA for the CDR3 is TGTGCCAGCAGTTCGACTCCCGCCGGGGGGAAACCCTACGAGCAGTACTTC.